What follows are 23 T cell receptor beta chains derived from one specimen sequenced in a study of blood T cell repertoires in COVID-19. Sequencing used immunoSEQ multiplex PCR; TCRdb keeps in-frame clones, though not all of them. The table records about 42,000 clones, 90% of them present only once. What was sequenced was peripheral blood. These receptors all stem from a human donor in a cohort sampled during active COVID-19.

The CDR3 loop reads CAWSLRDTQYF. The CDR3 DNA is TGTGCCTGGAGTCTGAGGGATACGCAGTATTTT. The chain has TRBV30 and TRBJ2-3; D is unclear. CDR1 is GTSNPN, CDR2 SVGIG, per germline (reference sequence). V was pared by 2 bases and J by 6 bases, with 6 bases between. The CDR3 runs 11 residues.

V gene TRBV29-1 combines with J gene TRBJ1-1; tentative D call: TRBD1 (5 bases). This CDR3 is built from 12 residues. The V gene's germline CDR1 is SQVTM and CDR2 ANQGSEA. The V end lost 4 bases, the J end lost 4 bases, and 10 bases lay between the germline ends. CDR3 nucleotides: TGCAGCGTTGTCGGGGGTATCACTGAAGCTTTCTTT. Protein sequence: CSVVGGITEAFF. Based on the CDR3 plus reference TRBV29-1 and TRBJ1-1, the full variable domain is SAVISQKPSRDICQRGTSLTIQCQVDSQVTMMFWYRQQPGQSLTLIATANQGSEATYESGFVIDKFPISRPNLTFSTLTVSNMSPEDSSIYLCSVVGGITEAFFGQGTRLTVV.

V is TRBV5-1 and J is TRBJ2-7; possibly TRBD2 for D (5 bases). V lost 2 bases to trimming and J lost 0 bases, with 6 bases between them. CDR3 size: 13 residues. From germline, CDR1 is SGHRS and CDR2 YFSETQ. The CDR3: CASSFRGSYEQYF. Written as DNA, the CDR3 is TGCGCCAGCAGCTTTCGGGGCTCCTACGAGCAGTACTTC. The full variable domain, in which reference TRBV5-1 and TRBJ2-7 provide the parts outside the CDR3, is KAGVTQTPRYLIKTRGQQVTLSCSPISGHRSVSWYQQTPGQGLQFLFEYFSETQRNKGNFPGRFSGRQFSNSRSEMNVSTLELGDSALYLCASSFRGSYEQYFGPGTRLTVT.

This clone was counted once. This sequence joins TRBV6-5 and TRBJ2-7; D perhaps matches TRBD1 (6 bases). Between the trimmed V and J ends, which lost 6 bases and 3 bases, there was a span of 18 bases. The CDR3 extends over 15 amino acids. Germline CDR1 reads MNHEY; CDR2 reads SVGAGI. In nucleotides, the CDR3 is TGTGCCAGCAGGACGGATGGGTGGACAGACTACGAGCAGTACTTC. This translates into CASRTDGWTDYEQYF.

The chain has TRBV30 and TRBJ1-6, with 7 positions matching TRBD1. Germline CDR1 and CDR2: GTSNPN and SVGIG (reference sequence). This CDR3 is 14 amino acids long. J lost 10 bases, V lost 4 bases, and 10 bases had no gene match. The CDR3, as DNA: TGTGCCTGGACAAACGGACAGGCGGGCTCACCCCTCCACTTT. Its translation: CAWTNGQAGSPLHF.

The CDR3: CASSLGQGANGYTF. In nucleotides, the CDR3 is TGTGCCAGCAGCTTAGGACAGGGGGCTAATGGCTACACCTTC. V and J are TRBV7-2 and TRBJ1-2; 10 positions agree with TRBD1. Losses at the gene ends were 1 base for V and 6 bases for J; bases not matched to a gene: 2. The CDR3 loop spans 14 amino acids. CDR1 SGHTA and CDR2 FQGNSA come from the germline V gene.

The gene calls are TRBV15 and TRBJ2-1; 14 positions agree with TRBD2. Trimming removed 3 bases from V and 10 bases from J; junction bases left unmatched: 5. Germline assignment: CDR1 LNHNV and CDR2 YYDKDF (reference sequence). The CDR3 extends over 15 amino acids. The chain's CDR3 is CATSRGTSGSWEQFF. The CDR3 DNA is TGTGCCACCAGCAGGGGGACTAGCGGGAGTTGGGAGCAGTTCTTC.

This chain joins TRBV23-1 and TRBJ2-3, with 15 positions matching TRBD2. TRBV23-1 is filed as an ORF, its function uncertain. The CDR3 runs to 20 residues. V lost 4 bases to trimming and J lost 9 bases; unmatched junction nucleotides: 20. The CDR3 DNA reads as TGCGCCAGCAGTCCCCTCCCGGGGACTAGCGGGGGGCCCCGCGGGTCGACGCAGTATTTT. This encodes CASSPLPGTSGGPRGSTQYF.

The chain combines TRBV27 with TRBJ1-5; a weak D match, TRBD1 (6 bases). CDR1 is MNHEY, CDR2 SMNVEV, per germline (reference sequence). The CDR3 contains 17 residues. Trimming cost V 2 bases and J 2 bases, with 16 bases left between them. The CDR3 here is CASSLVTGNQGNQPQHF. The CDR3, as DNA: TGTGCCAGCAGTTTAGTCACAGGGAATCAAGGCAATCAGCCCCAGCATTTT.

The CDR3 coding sequence is TGTGCCAGCAGGACCGGGACTTACGAGCAGTACTTC. Amino acids: CASRTGTYEQYF. The rearrangement links TRBV12-3 or TRBV12-4 to TRBJ2-7; D is perhaps TRBD2 (6 bases). The ends were cut back, 6 bases at V and 4 bases at J, with 10 bases in the middle. This CDR3 is 12 amino acids long.

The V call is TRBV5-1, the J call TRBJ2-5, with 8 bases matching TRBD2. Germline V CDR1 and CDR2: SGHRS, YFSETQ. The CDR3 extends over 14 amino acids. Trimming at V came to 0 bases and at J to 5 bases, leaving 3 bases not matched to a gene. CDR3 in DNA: TGCGCCAGCAGCTTGGTTGCTAGCGGGGAGACCCAGTACTTC. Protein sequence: CASSLVASGETQYF. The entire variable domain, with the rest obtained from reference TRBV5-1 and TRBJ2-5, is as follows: KAGVTQTPRYLIKTRGQQVTLSCSPISGHRSVSWYQQTPGQGLQFLFEYFSETQRNKGNFPGRFSGRQFSNSRSEMNVSTLELGDSALYLCASSLVASGETQYFGPGTRLLVL.

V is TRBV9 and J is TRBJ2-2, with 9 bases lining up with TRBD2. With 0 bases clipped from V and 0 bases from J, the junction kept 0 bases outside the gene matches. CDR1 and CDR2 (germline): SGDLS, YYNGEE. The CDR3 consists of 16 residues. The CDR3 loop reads CASSVASGANTGELFF. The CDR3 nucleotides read TGTGCCAGCAGCGTAGCTAGCGGGGCGAACACCGGGGAGCTGTTTTTT.

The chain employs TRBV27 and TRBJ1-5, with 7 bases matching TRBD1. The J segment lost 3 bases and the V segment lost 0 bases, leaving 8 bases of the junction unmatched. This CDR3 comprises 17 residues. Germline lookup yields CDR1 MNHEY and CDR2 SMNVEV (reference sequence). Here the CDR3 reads CASSLSAGGRTNQPQHF. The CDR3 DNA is TGTGCCAGCAGTTTATCCGCAGGGGGGCGGACCAATCAGCCCCAGCATTTT.

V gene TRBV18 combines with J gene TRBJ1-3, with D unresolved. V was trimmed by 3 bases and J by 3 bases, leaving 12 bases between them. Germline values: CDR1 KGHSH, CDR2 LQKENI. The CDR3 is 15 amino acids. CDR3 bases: TGTGCCAGCTCACCGTCACCCAGGATTGGAAACACCATATATTTT. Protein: CASSPSPRIGNTIYF.

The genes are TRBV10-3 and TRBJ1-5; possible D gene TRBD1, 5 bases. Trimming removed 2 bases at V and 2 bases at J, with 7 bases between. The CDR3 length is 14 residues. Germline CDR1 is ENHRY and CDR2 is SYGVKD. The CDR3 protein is CAISEGGGNQPQHF. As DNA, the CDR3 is TGTGCCATCAGTGAGGGGGGGGGCAATCAGCCCCAGCATTTT.

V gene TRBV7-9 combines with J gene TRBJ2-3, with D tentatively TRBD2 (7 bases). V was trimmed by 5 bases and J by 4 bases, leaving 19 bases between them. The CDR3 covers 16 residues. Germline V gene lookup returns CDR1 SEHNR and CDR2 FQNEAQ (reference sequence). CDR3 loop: CASSLPGAGVSDTQYF. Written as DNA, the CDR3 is TGTGCCAGCAGCCTACCGGGGGCGGGAGTGTCAGATACGCAGTATTTT.

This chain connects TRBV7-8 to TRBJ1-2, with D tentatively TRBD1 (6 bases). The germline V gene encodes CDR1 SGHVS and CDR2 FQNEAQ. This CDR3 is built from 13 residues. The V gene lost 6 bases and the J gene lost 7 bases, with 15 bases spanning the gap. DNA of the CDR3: TGTGCCAGCAGGGTACAGGGATATGGTGGCTACACCTTC. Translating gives CASRVQGYGGYTF.

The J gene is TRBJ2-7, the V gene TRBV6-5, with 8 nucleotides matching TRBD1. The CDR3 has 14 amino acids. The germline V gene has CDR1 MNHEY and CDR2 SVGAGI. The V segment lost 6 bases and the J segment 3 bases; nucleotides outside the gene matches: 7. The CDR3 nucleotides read TGTGCCAGCAGCCCGGACAGGGACGTCTACGAGCAGTACTTC. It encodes CASSPDRDVYEQYF.

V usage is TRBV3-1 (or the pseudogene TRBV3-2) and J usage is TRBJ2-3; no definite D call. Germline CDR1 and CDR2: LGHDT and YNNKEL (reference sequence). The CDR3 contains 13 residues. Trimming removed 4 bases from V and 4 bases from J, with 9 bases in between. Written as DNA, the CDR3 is TGTGCCAGCAGCCCCAATAGTGCAGATACGCAGTATTTT. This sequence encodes CASSPNSADTQYF.

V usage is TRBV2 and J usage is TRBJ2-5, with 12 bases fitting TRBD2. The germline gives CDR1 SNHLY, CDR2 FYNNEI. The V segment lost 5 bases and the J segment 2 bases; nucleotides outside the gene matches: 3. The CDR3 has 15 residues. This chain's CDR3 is CASSRLAGVQETQYF. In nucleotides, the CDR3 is TGTGCCAGCAGTAGACTAGCGGGAGTACAAGAGACCCAGTACTTC.

CDR3 amino acids: CAISGGGGEFYNEQFF. CDR3 in DNA: TGTGCCATCAGTGGCGGCGGGGGGGAGTTCTACAATGAGCAGTTCTTC. This chain links TRBV10-3 with TRBJ2-1, with 9 bases fitting TRBD2. Trimming cost V 4 bases and J 3 bases; bases outside gene matches: 7. The CDR3 loop spans 16 amino acids. Germline CDR1 is ENHRY and CDR2 is SYGVKD.

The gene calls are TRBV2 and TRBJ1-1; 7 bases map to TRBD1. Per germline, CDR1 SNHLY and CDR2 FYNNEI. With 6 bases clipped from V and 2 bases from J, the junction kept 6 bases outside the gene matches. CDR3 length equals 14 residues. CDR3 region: CASSRQGSNTEAFF. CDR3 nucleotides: TGTGCCAGCAGCAGACAGGGTTCAAACACTGAAGCTTTCTTT.

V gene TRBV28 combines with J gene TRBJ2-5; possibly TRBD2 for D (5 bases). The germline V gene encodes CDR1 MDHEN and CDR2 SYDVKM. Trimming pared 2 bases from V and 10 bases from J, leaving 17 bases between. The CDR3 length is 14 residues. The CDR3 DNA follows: TGTGCCAGCAGTTTAAGCCTAGCTCGTCAACACCAGTACTTC. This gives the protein CASSLSLARQHQYF.